These 26 T cell receptor beta chains originate from one sample sequenced in a study of cytomegalovirus exposure and HLA in healthy donors. PCR involved 60 Vbeta and 13 Jbeta primers. Sequenced by immunoSEQ multiplex PCR; TCRdb stores in-frame clones only, minus some. The table lists 100,000 to 130,000 clones, approximately 74% of them singletons. The sequencing sample was made of PBMCs. The receptors stem from a woman aged 40 to 55 in good health and CMV-seropositive.

The rearrangement joins TRBV15 to TRBJ1-5, with TRBD1 identical over 9 bases. The CDR3 sequence is 20 residues long. After removal of 2 bases from V and 0 bases from J, the junction contained 14 bases not matched to a gene. From germline, CDR1 is LNHNV and CDR2 YYDKDF (reference sequence). CDR3 in amino acids: CATSRKTGGMSPHSNQPQHF. CDR3 coding DNA: TGTGCCACCAGCAGAAAAACAGGGGGCATGAGTCCCCATAGCAATCAGCCCCAGCATTTT. Full variable domain (missing parts from reference TRBV15 and TRBJ1-5): DAMVIQNPRYQVTQFGKPVTLSCSQTLNHNVMYWYQQKSSQAPKLLFHYYDKDFNNEADTPDNFQSRRPNTSFCFLDIRSPGLGDTAMYLCATSRKTGGMSPHSNQPQHFGDGTRLSIL.

The CDR3: CASSAGTDEAFF. Written as DNA, the CDR3 is TGCGCCAGCAGCGCTGGGACAGATGAAGCTTTCTTT. The chain uses TRBV5-1 and TRBJ1-1, with 7 positions matching TRBD1. This CDR3 contains 12 residues. Germline V gene data show CDR1 as SGHRS and CDR2 as YFSETQ. V was pared by 4 bases and J by 7 bases, with 4 bases of the junction left unmatched.

The chain employs TRBV4-3 and TRBJ2-1; D is ambiguous. Between the trimmed V and J ends, which lost 4 bases and 0 bases, there was a span of 10 bases. The CDR3 has 15 amino acids. CDR1 is LGHNA, CDR2 YSLEER, per germline. The CDR3 reads CASSRSPVSYNEQFF. For the CDR3, the DNA is TGCGCCAGCAGCCGAAGCCCGGTCTCCTACAATGAGCAGTTCTTC.

This clone was recorded a few times. This sequence joins TRBV30 and TRBJ1-3; 8 bases map to TRBD1. The V and J ends lost 0 bases and 4 bases, in that order; junction bases with no gene match: 8. The CDR3 spans 16 residues. Germline V gives CDR1 GTSNPN, CDR2 SVGIG (reference sequence). CDR3: CAWSVPRTGSGNTIYF. CDR3 in DNA: TGTGCCTGGAGTGTACCTAGGACAGGGAGCGGAAACACCATATATTTT.

The chain uses TRBV15 and TRBJ1-2; the D is unclear. V lost 7 bases, J lost 5 bases, and 11 bases lay in between. CDR1 is LNHNV, CDR2 YYDKDF, per germline (reference sequence). The CDR3 length is 12 residues. For the CDR3, the DNA is TGTGCCACCATCAGGCCAGTATATGGCTACACCTTC. Protein sequence: CATIRPVYGYTF. The whole variable domain, remainder taken from reference TRBV15 and TRBJ1-2, is DAMVIQNPRYQVTQFGKPVTLSCSQTLNHNVMYWYQQKSSQAPKLLFHYYDKDFNNEADTPDNFQSRRPNTSFCFLDIRSPGLGDTAMYLCATIRPVYGYTFGSGTRLTVV.

V gene TRBV28 combines with J gene TRBJ1-1, with 8 bases identical to TRBD1. With V trimmed by 7 bases and J by 5 bases, 9 bases remained unmatched. The CDR3 has 14 residues. Germline loops: CDR1 MDHEN, CDR2 SYDVKM. The CDR3 DNA sequence: TGTGCCAGCATTCTTAGACAGGGGAAGACTGAAGCTTTCTTT. Translated, it gives CASILRQGKTEAFF.

The chain couples TRBV29-1 to TRBJ1-2; possible D gene TRBD1, 6 bases. Between the trimmed V and J ends, which lost 0 bases and 4 bases, there was a span of 9 bases. This CDR3 has 13 amino acids. CDR1 and CDR2 from the germline V gene are SQVTM and ANQGSEA. The CDR3 DNA reads TGCAGCGTTGAAGAAAGCAGGGGCTATGGCTACACCTTC. This gives the protein CSVEESRGYGYTF.

The chain has TRBV5-1 and TRBJ2-5, with 14 bases matching TRBD2. The CDR3 is 16 amino acids. V trimming: 4 bases; J trimming: 6 bases; junction bases outside the gene matches: 8. Germline V lookup: CDR1 SGHRS, CDR2 YFSETQ. The CDR3 nucleotides are TGCGCCAGCAGCGACCCGGGACTAGCGGGGGTCCAGACCCAGTACTTC. Translated: CASSDPGLAGVQTQYF.

The genes are TRBV27 and TRBJ1-1; tentative D call: TRBD1 (6 bases). CDR1 is MNHEY and CDR2 is SMNVEV in the germline V gene (reference sequence). Trimming removed 2 bases at V and 4 bases at J, with 11 bases between. The CDR3 consists of 14 residues. The CDR3 bases are TGTGCCAGCAGTTTACGGGGGGCGGGCACTGAAGCTTTCTTT. Encoded protein: CASSLRGAGTEAFF.

V and J are TRBV5-1 and TRBJ2-7, with TRBD1 matching over 9 bases. Germline CDR1 and CDR2: SGHRS and YFSETQ. This CDR3 has 14 residues. V gave up 9 bases and J gave up 5 bases; unmatched junction bases: 12. The CDR3 region is CANRSNRGQDEQYF. The CDR3 bases are TGCGCCAACAGATCGAACAGGGGGCAGGACGAGCAGTACTTC.

The gene calls are TRBV19 and TRBJ1-5, with D perhaps TRBD1 (5 bases). V was pared by 6 bases and J by 6 bases, with 18 bases between. CDR3 length: 15 residues. CDR1 is LNHDA, CDR2 SQIVND, per germline (reference sequence). Here the CDR3 DNA reads TGTGCCAGTAGGGGAAGGGGTGGTTTGGGTCAGCCCCAGCATTTT. Translating it yields CASRGRGGLGQPQHF. Variable domain in full (rest from reference TRBV19 and TRBJ1-5): DGGITQSPKYLFRKEGQNVTLSCEQNLNHDAMYWYRQDPGQGLRLIYYSQIVNDFQKGDIAEGYSVSREKKESFPLTVTSAQKNPTAFYLCASRGRGGLGQPQHFGDGTRLSIL.

This clone was detected a few times. The V gene is TRBV7-3, the J gene TRBJ1-1, with D unresolved. CDR3 size: 13 residues. Germline V gene data show CDR1 as SGHTA and CDR2 as FQGTGA. With 5 bases removed from V and 4 bases from J, the gap between germline ends came to 11 bases. The CDR3 spells CASSPSPSTEAFF. The CDR3 DNA reads TGTGCCAGCAGCCCCTCACCCAGCACTGAAGCTTTCTTT.

This chain links TRBV6-1 with TRBJ1-1; a possible D gene is TRBD1 (5 bases). This CDR3 contains 13 residues. The germline CDR1 and CDR2 sequences are MNHNS and SASEGT. Trimming stripped 10 bases from V and 1 base from J, with 13 bases between. CDR3 sequence reads: CAIKGTGNTEAFF. The CDR3 bases are TGTGCCATCAAGGGGACTGGGAACACTGAAGCTTTCTTT.

This clone was detected once. The chain couples TRBV4-1 to TRBJ2-1; 11 bases are a match to TRBD2. Germline V gene data show CDR1 as MGHRA and CDR2 as YSYEKL. The J segment lost 5 bases and the V segment lost 0 bases, leaving 9 bases of the junction unmatched. The CDR3 contains 18 residues. The CDR3 coding sequence is TGCGCCAGCAGCCAAGAATTTAGGGCTAGCGGGGGGCACAATGAGCAGTTCTTC. Translation gives CASSQEFRASGGHNEQFF.

V usage is TRBV7-2 and J usage is TRBJ1-5, with TRBD1 identical over 8 bases. Per the germline V gene, CDR1 is SGHTA and CDR2 is FQGNSA. Trimming took 3 bases from V and 7 from J; bases not matched to a gene: 5. This CDR3 has 14 residues. The CDR3 region is CASSFSQGAQPQHF. For the CDR3, the DNA is TGTGCCAGCAGCTTCAGCCAGGGGGCGCAGCCCCAGCATTTT.

V usage is TRBV5-1 and J usage is TRBJ2-1; D might be TRBD2 (6 bases). Germline V lookup: CDR1 SGHRS, CDR2 YFSETQ. The V and J ends lost 2 bases and 4 bases respectively, with 13 bases between them. CDR3 length: 15 residues. CDR3 loop: CASSFGGAQYNEQFF. The CDR3 DNA follows: TGCGCCAGCAGCTTCGGCGGGGCTCAATACAATGAGCAGTTCTTC.

The chain couples TRBV6-6 to TRBJ1-1; the D gene is possibly TRBD1 (5 bases). The CDR3 has 10 amino acids. The V end lost 6 bases, the J end lost 7 bases, and 6 bases lay between the germline ends. Germline V gene sequence: CDR1 MNHNY, CDR2 SVGAGI (reference sequence). CDR3 protein: CASRGGEAFF. CDR3 DNA: TGTGCCAGCAGGGGGGGTGAAGCTTTCTTT.

The genes are TRBV30 and TRBJ2-7; D is unresolved. This CDR3 contains 11 residues. Deletions cut 7 bases from V and 1 base from J, with 8 bases between. Germline CDR1 and CDR2: GTSNPN and SVGIG (reference sequence). The CDR3 nucleotides read TGTGCCTACGGTGCTTCCTACGAGCAGTACTTC. Protein sequence: CAYGASYEQYF.

This sequence joins TRBV7-3 and TRBJ2-2, with D uncertain. V lost 6 bases to trimming and J lost 5 bases, with 10 bases between them. This CDR3 contains 13 residues. Germline V gene data show CDR1 as SGHTA and CDR2 as FQGTGA. The CDR3 nucleotides read TGTGCCAGCAGTATTACAAAAACCGGGGAGCTGTTTTTT. As protein: CASSITKTGELFF.

The V call is TRBV10-1, the J call TRBJ2-3; no firm D call. From germline, CDR1 is WNHNN and CDR2 SYGVQD (reference sequence). The CDR3 runs 13 residues. V was pared by 5 bases and J by 0 bases, with 6 bases between. Written as DNA, the CDR3 is TGCGCCAGCAGTCAAACTAGCACAGATACGCAGTATTTT. This codes for CASSQTSTDTQYF.

V is TRBV4-2 and J is TRBJ2-3, with TRBD2 matching over 14 bases. Germline loops: CDR1 LGHNA, CDR2 YNFKEQ. This CDR3 is 19 amino acids long. V lost 0 bases, J lost 6 bases, and 11 bases stayed unmatched. The CDR3 protein is CASSQDGMTSGGAVDTQYF. The CDR3 bases are TGTGCCAGCAGCCAAGATGGGATGACTAGCGGGGGGGCCGTCGATACGCAGTATTTT.

The J gene is TRBJ2-3, the V gene TRBV2, with TRBD1 identical over 7 bases. From germline, CDR1 is SNHLY and CDR2 FYNNEI. V dropped 8 bases and J dropped 1; count of bases not matched to a gene: 9. The CDR3 runs 15 residues. This chain's CDR3 is CASLLQGQGTDTQYF. The CDR3 nucleotides read TGTGCCAGCCTCCTCCAAGGACAGGGCACAGATACGCAGTATTTT.

The chain recombines TRBV5-1 with TRBJ2-1; maybe TRBD1 (5 bases). The V end lost 2 bases, the J end lost 6 bases, and 21 bases lay between the germline ends. The germline V gene has CDR1 SGHRS and CDR2 YFSETQ. The CDR3 spans 17 residues. CDR3 nucleotide sequence: TGCGCCAGCAGCTTCCCCCTAAAGGGCAGGGTGACCAATGAGCAGTTCTTC. Translated: CASSFPLKGRVTNEQFF.

This clone appeared a few times. CDR3 loop: CASNPGQGLNTEAFF. The CDR3 DNA sequence: TGTGCCAGCAACCCGGGACAGGGACTGAACACTGAAGCTTTCTTT. The chain couples TRBV7-9 to TRBJ1-1; 9 bases match TRBD1. The CDR3 loop spans 15 amino acids. V shed 7 bases, J shed 0 bases, and the junction held 6 bases outside the gene matches. Germline CDR1 is SEHNR and CDR2 is FQNEAQ (reference sequence).

This clone occurred a few times. V usage is TRBV27 and J usage is TRBJ1-3; 7 nucleotides agree with TRBD1. CDR1 MNHEY and CDR2 SMNVEV come from the germline V gene (reference sequence). The CDR3 sequence is 18 residues long. The V and J ends lost 6 bases and 2 bases, in that order; junction bases with no gene match: 16. CDR3 sequence: CASSPRQGGSVAGNTIYF. CDR3 DNA: TGTGCCAGCAGCCCGAGACAGGGCGGATCGGTAGCTGGAAACACCATATATTTT.

The J gene is TRBJ1-1, the V gene TRBV5-4; 8 nucleotides match TRBD1. Unmatched junction bases numbered 6, after V lost 4 bases and J lost 1 base. The CDR3 length is 15 residues. Looked up from germline, CDR1 is SGHNT and CDR2 is YYREEE (reference sequence). The CDR3 reads CASSVPGQANTEAFF. The CDR3 DNA is TGTGCCAGCAGCGTCCCGGGACAGGCGAACACTGAAGCTTTCTTT. The whole variable domain, remainder taken from reference TRBV5-4 and TRBJ1-1, is ETGVTQSPTHLIKTRGQQVTLRCSSQSGHNTVSWYQQALGQGPQFIFQYYREEENGRGNFPPRFSGLQFPNYSSELNVNALELDDSALYLCASSVPGQANTEAFFGQGTRLTVV.